This TCR beta chain was found in a study of CD8 T cells in Susac syndrome. Findings and limits, study-wide: Detection of Susac-specific public clones gave under 20 in total CD8+ repertoires and roughly 5 in CD8+ TEMRA repertoires.

V was clipped by 2 bases and J by 8 bases; unmatched bases: 8. CDR3 length: 15 amino acids. The germline V gene encodes CDR1 SNHLY and CDR2 FYNNEI. About this clonotype: The antigen is unknown.

Patients with Susac syndrome met diagnostic criteria defined recently for definite or probable disease. The CD8+ and CD4+ T cells were negatively isolated, with the TEMRA cells enriched by FACS. Random-hexamer reverse transcription was applied to roughly 0.5 to 1 ug RNA. With immunoSEQ multiplex PCR, TCR beta CDR3 was amplified across 54 Vbeta and 13 Jbeta. From the immunoSEQ multiplex PCR reads, TCRdb called clonotypes with MiXCR, one entry per CDR3 protein. The sample contains over 100,000 distinct CDR3 sequences, roughly 94% of which appear only once. V gene TRBV2 combines with J gene TRBJ2-1; TRBD1 matches 8 bases. The source is a human donor with Susac syndrome. The sample comprised CD8+ T cells from PBMCs. The CDR3 nucleotides are TGTGCCAGCAGTGAACAGGGGGCCAGGGGAGATGAGCAGTTCTTC. Protein sequence: CASSEQGARGDEQFF. The full variable domain, in which reference TRBV2 and TRBJ2-1 provide the parts outside the CDR3, is EPEVTQTPSHQVTQMGQEVILRCVPISNHLYFYWYRQILGQKVEFLVSFYNNEISEKSEIFDDQFSVERPDGSNFTLKIRSTKLEDSAMYFCASSEQGARGDEQFFGPGTRLTVL.